Included here is one TCR beta chain sequence, with context. As yet, its antigen is unknown. CDR3 length: 12 residues. Trimming left V 10 bases short and J 4 bases short, with 14 bases between. Germline CDR1 PRHDT, CDR2 FYEKMQ (reference sequence). This table comes from immunoSEQ multiplex PCR, and its TCRdb copy is limited to in-frame clones, with some not included. The sample lists 150,000 to 200,000 clones; 94% were seen once. The sample originates from a study of T cell responses to AZD1222 COVID-19 vaccine. Findings of the study overall: Spike-specific TCR breadth rose after two AZD1222 doses, and depth rose as well. Donors were chiefly white British, with a greater number of females, and clonal diversity was perhaps underestimated.

This TCR derives from an adult who received the AZD1222 COVID-19 vaccine. The V gene is TRBV13, the J gene TRBJ2-7; D not certain. The starting material was peripheral blood, obtained 28 days after the second AZD1222 dose. CDR3 sequence reads: CATSRRPYEQYF. Here the CDR3 DNA reads TGTGCCACCTCTAGGCGGCCTTACGAGCAGTACTTC.